These T cell receptor beta chains were read from a single sample in a study of blood T cell repertoires in COVID-19. Produced via immunoSEQ multiplex PCR; TCRdb's table is partial and in-frame only. The table has 150,000 or so clones, roughly 79% seen once. Sequencing input: PBMCs or T cells enriched from blood (not recorded which). These receptor sequences come from a woman aged 45-59 years who had recovered from COVID-19. Each CDR3 is given with its conserved first and last residue. Fields, in order: J gene, D gene, V gene, clone size, CDR3 protein, CDR3 DNA. A D gene is named only where the DNA matches it firmly. Clone size appears in some rows only: once, few, many, or a class for an expanded clone.

TRBJ1-5	TRBD1	TRBV5-5	NA	CASSRDRGDQPQHF	TGTGCCAGCAGCAGGGACAGGGGGGATCAGCCCCAGCATTTT
TRBJ1-1	NA	TRBV5-1	NA	CASSLSVSGSTEAFF	TGCGCCAGCAGCTTGTCGGTGAGCGGATCCACTGAAGCTTTCTTT
TRBJ1-2	NA	TRBV6-6	NA	CASSSAGIHYGYTF	TGTGCCAGCAGCAGTGCGGGGATTCATTATGGCTACACCTTC
TRBJ2-5	NA	TRBV28	NA	CASSLGRLQETQYF	TGTGCCAGCAGTTTAGGTAGACTACAAGAGACCCAGTACTTC
TRBJ2-7	NA	TRBV25-1	NA	CASSDSQGTSYEQYF	TGTGCCAGCAGTGACAGCCAGGGCACCTCCTACGAGCAGTACTTC
TRBJ1-4	NA	TRBV7-9	NA	CASSSLTVSQEKLFF	TGTGCCAGCAGCTCGTTGACAGTTTCCCAAGAAAAACTGTTTTTT
TRBJ1-3	NA	TRBV19	once	CATRARERNTIYF	TGTGCCACCAGGGCCAGGGAAAGAAACACCATATATTTT
TRBJ1-2	TRBD1	TRBV5-1	few	CASSIRQGLGYGYTF	TGCGCCAGCAGCATCCGACAGGGATTGGGATATGGCTACACCTTC
TRBJ1-6	NA	TRBV21-1	NA	CASSRLSGAPATRGYNSPLHF	TGTGCCAGCTCCCGCCTAAGTGGCGCACCCGCAACTCGGGGGTATAATTCACCCCTCCACTTT
TRBJ1-5	NA	TRBV6-1	NA	CASSEAGPNNQPQHF	TGTGCCAGCAGTGAGGCGGGGCCTAACAATCAGCCCCAGCATTTT
TRBJ1-5	TRBD1	TRBV6-5	NA	CASSKPGQNQPQHF	TGTGCCAGCAGTAAACCGGGACAGAATCAGCCCCAGCATTTT
TRBJ2-7	TRBD2	TRBV12-5	NA	CASGFSGRGTYEQYF	TGTGCTAGTGGTTTTAGCGGGAGAGGGACCTACGAGCAGTACTTC
TRBJ2-2	TRBD2	TRBV7-2	NA	CASSKRTSGSTGELFF	TGTGCCAGCAGCAAAAGGACTAGCGGGAGCACCGGGGAGCTGTTTTTT
TRBJ1-5	NA	TRBV3-1/TRBV3-2	NA	CASSQVKGYLSNQPQHF	TGTGCCAGCAGCCAAGTAAAGGGGTATCTAAGCAATCAGCCCCAGCATTTT
TRBJ2-2	NA	TRBV24-1	NA	CATSGGVSTGELFF	TGTGCCACCAGTGGGGGGGTGAGCACCGGGGAGCTGTTTTTT
TRBJ2-1	TRBD2	TRBV5-1	NA	CASSLEGLAYNEQFF	TGCGCCAGCAGCTTGGAAGGACTAGCATACAATGAGCAGTTCTTC
TRBJ2-1	NA	TRBV19	NA	CASSIDRVREQFF	TGTGCCAGTAGTATAGACAGGGTTCGTGAGCAGTTCTTC
TRBJ2-2	TRBD2	TRBV25-1	few	CASGSRGGGGGELFF	TGTGCCAGCGGGTCCCGGGGGGGCGGAGGCGGGGAGCTGTTTTTT
TRBJ1-1	TRBD1	TRBV2	NA	CASSEAGQGAGTEAFF	TGTGCCAGCAGTGAAGCGGGACAGGGGGCCGGCACTGAAGCTTTCTTT
TRBJ1-2	TRBD1	TRBV3-1/TRBV3-2	NA	CASRNSAGTGVHGYTF	TGTGCCAGCAGGAATTCTGCCGGGACAGGGGTTCATGGCTACACCTTC
TRBJ2-1	TRBD2	TRBV6-4	NA	CANPKGLAGSRDEQFF	TGTGCCAACCCCAAGGGACTAGCGGGGAGTCGCGATGAGCAGTTCTTC
TRBJ2-1	TRBD1	TRBV3-1/TRBV3-2	once	CASSQDRLHEQFF	TGTGCCAGCAGCCAGGACAGGCTCCATGAGCAGTTCTTC
TRBJ2-1	TRBD2	TRBV29-1	NA	CSAPAGGQNNEQFF	TGCAGCGCCCCAGCGGGGGGGCAAAACAATGAGCAGTTCTTC
TRBJ2-7	NA	TRBV11-2	NA	CASSSRTDYYEQYF	TGTGCCAGCAGCTCCAGGACAGATTATTACGAGCAGTACTTC
TRBJ2-7	TRBD1	TRBV6-1	NA	CASSEVPGQGAVEQYF	TGTGCCAGCAGTGAAGTACCGGGACAGGGGGCGGTGGAGCAGTACTTC
TRBJ2-2	NA	TRBV18	NA	CASSPRVLVSGELFF	TGTGCCAGCTCACCCAGGGTGTTAGTCTCCGGGGAGCTGTTTTTT
TRBJ2-5	TRBD2	TRBV6-5	NA	CASKSSGNEVTQYF	TGTGCCAGCAAATCTAGCGGGAACGAGGTGACCCAGTACTTC
TRBJ2-7	NA	TRBV18	once	CASSPLGLYEQYF	TGTGCCAGCTCACCATTGGGGCTCTACGAGCAGTACTTC
TRBJ2-2	NA	TRBV25-1	NA	CASTGDSNTGELFF	TGTGCCAGCACCGGAGACTCGAACACCGGGGAGCTGTTTTTT
TRBJ1-4	TRBD1	TRBV19	once	CASSNPDRAEEKLFF	TGTGCCAGTAGTAACCCTGACAGGGCGGAGGAAAAACTGTTTTTT
TRBJ1-5	NA	TRBV14	few	CASSQGGHQPQHF	TGTGCCAGCAGCCAAGGAGGGCACCAGCCCCAGCATTTT